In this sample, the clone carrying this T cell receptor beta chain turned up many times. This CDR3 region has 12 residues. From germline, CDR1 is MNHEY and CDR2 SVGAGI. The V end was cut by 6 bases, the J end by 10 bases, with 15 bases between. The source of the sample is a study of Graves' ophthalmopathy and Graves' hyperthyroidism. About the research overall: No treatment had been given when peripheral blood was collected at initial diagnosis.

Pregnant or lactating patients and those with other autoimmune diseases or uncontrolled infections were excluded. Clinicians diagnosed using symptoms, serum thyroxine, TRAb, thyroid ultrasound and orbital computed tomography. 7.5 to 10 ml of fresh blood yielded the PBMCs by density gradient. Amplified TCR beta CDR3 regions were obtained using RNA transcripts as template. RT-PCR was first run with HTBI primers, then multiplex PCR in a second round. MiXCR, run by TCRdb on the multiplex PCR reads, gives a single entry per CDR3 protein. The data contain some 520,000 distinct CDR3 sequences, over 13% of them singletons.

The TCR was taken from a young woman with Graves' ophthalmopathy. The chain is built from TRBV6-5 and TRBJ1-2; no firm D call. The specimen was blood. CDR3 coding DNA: TGTGCCAGCAGCAACCTCTTACATCACTACACCTTC. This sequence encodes CASSNLLHHYTF.